The 2 T cell receptor beta chains presented below share a single source sample, sequenced in a study of blood T cells in healthy people across ages. A second about 6 to 12 cycle PCR used barcoded and J-beta primers. TCRdb ran MiXCR on the 5' RACE reads and lists one entry per CDR3 protein. The sample lists more than 1,000,000 distinct CDR3 sequences, approximately 25% seen once, with approximately 0.75% in the top ten. These same records also appear under a second study, on T cells of mothers and their children.

Sequencing input: blood. These receptors were collected from a girl aged 2 to 9 in good health.

This chain uses TRBV13 with TRBJ2-5; 8 positions match TRBD1. Trimming cost V 5 bases and J 0 bases; bases outside gene matches: 8. CDR3 size: 16 residues. Germline CDR1 reads PRHDT; CDR2 reads FYEKMQ (reference sequence). The CDR3 bases are TGTGCCAGCAGCCTACAGACAGGGGTGTACCAAGAGACCCAGTACTTC. Its protein is CASSLQTGVYQETQYF.

V is TRBV28 and J is TRBJ1-2; D not resolved. Germline V lookup: CDR1 MDHEN, CDR2 SYDVKM. The V end was cut by 2 bases, the J end by 3 bases, with 13 bases between. The CDR3 contains 15 residues. CDR3 loop: CASSLTNTAHYGYTF. Written as DNA, the CDR3 is TGTGCCAGCAGTTTAACTAATACAGCTCACTATGGCTACACCTTC.